These T cell receptor beta chains were read from a single sample in a study of OX40 agonist ivuxolimab in advanced cancers. The repertoire was sequenced with immunoSEQ multiplex PCR; TCRdb's copy has only in-frame clones and lacks some. Among approximately 61,000 clones, approximately 80% were seen once, and the ten largest hold more than 1%. Source: CD4+ or CD8+ T cells sorted from blood, taken in a trial of the OX40 agonist ivuxolimab. The receptor source for this set is an adult with an advanced solid tumor such as melanoma, head and neck, liver or kidney cancer. Each CDR3 is given with its conserved first and last residue. D genes are given only for firm matches. The listing skips clone size in some rows; elsewhere it reads once, few, many or a size class.

.	.	TRBV19	TRBJ1-5	TGTGCCAGCCAGCAGGGTGGTCAGCCCCAGCATTTT	CASQQGGQPQHF
.	.	TRBV30	TRBJ1-5	TGTGCCTGGAGTTTCGGCGCGGGGAATCAGCCCCAGCATTTT	CAWSFGAGNQPQHF
TRBD2	.	TRBV5-1	TRBJ2-1	TGCGCCAGCAGCTTGGCCGCTAGCGGGGGGTTTTCCTACAATGAGCAGTTCTTC	CASSLAASGGFSYNEQFF
.	once	TRBV2	TRBJ1-5	TGTGCCAGCAGGGGACCTTATAGCAATCAGCCCCAGCATTTT	CASRGPYSNQPQHF
.	.	TRBV1	TRBJ1-2	TGCACCAGCAGCCAAGATCGACAGGGGAAGGGGTATGGCTACACCTTC	CTSSQDRQGKGYGYTF
TRBD2	.	TRBV6-5	TRBJ2-7	TGTGCCAGCAGCCTCACTAGCGACCACGAGCAGTACTTC	CASSLTSDHEQYF
.	.	TRBV7-2	TRBJ2-1	TGTGCCAGCGGCTTAGGACTGAGCTCCTACAATGAGCAGTTCTTC	CASGLGLSSYNEQFF
.	.	TRBV7-2	TRBJ2-3	TGTGCCAGCAGCTTAGCGCGGCAGGCGGATACGCAGTATTTT	CASSLARQADTQYF
TRBD2	.	TRBV6-6	TRBJ2-1	TGTGCCTCTAAAGCGGGGGGCCTCACCAATGAGCAGTTCTTC	CASKAGGLTNEQFF
.	once	TRBV11-3	TRBJ1-3	TGTGCCAGCAGCTCACAGGGCCTCTCTGGAAACACCATATATTTT	CASSSQGLSGNTIYF
.	.	TRBV5-1	TRBJ2-7	TGCGCCAGCAGCACTACAGGGTCTTGGATCTACGAGCAGTACTTC	CASSTTGSWIYEQYF
.	few	TRBV19	TRBJ1-1	TGTGCCAGTAGTATTCAGTTTGGGAACACTGAAGCTTTCTTT	CASSIQFGNTEAFF
.	.	TRBV7-2	TRBJ1-6	TGTGCCAGCAGCTCCGACATCCCCTCCTATAATTCACCCCTCCACTTT	CASSSDIPSYNSPLHF
TRBD1	.	TRBV15	TRBJ1-4	TGTGCCACCAGCAGAGATCAGATGTCCCGGACAGGGAGTGAAAAACTGTTTTTT	CATSRDQMSRTGSEKLFF
.	few	TRBV27	TRBJ2-3	TGTGCCAGCAGTTTATCTATCACAGATACGCAGTATTTT	CASSLSITDTQYF
.	few	TRBV2	TRBJ1-4	TGTGCCAGCAGTGAAGCCATGGGGAAAGGACGCGAAAAACTGTTTTTT	CASSEAMGKGREKLFF
.	few	TRBV18	TRBJ1-3	TGTGCCAGCTCACCTTTGGGCCTCGGAAACACCATATATTTT	CASSPLGLGNTIYF
TRBD1	once	TRBV5-1	TRBJ1-1	TGCGCCAGCAGCCTGACAGGGTTGAACACTGAAGCTTTCTTT	CASSLTGLNTEAFF
.	.	TRBV30	TRBJ1-2	TGTGCCTGGAGGGGCCCAGCTAACTATGGCTACACCTTC	CAWRGPANYGYTF
TRBD1	.	TRBV30	TRBJ1-2	TGTGCCTGGAGTGATAACAGGGGTGGCCGCGGCTACACCTTC	CAWSDNRGGRGYTF
.	.	TRBV7-8	TRBJ2-1	TGTGCCAGCAGCTTATTGGTGGGCGCCAGGGGAAACAATGAGCAGTTCTTC	CASSLLVGARGNNEQFF
.	.	TRBV7-8	TRBJ1-3	TGTGCCAGCAGCCCCAGGACGGGGGGAAACACCATATATTTT	CASSPRTGGNTIYF
.	.	TRBV5-6	TRBJ1-1	TGTGCCAGCAGCAGAGGGGTTTTTGACACTGAAGCTTTCTTT	CASSRGVFDTEAFF
.	.	TRBV29-1	TRBJ1-1	TGCAGCGTTGAAGATATCGGGGGGCAGGTAGCGTATGGAGCTTTCTTT	CSVEDIGGQVAYGAFF
TRBD1	.	TRBV27	TRBJ1-1	TGTGCCAGCAGAACAGGGGGGATGAACACTGAAGCTTTCTTT	CASRTGGMNTEAFF
TRBD1	.	TRBV18	TRBJ2-5	TGTGCCAGCTCACCACAGAGATTGGGACAGAACCTTCAAGAGACCCAGTACTTC	CASSPQRLGQNLQETQYF
.	.	TRBV19	TRBJ2-5	TGTGCCAGTAGTATGGAGCAAGAGACCCAGTACTTC	CASSMEQETQYF
.	.	TRBV14	TRBJ2-3	TGTGCCAGCAGCCAAGTCGGGGGGCCCGTATGGAGTACAGATACGCAGTATTTT	CASSQVGGPVWSTDTQYF
TRBD1	.	TRBV5-4	TRBJ2-5	TGTGCCAGCAGCACCCAGGGGGCGAGAGAGACCCAGTACTTC	CASSTQGARETQYF
TRBD2	.	TRBV11-2	TRBJ2-1	TGTGCCAGCAGCTTCCTCTCGAGCGGGGGGGCGTATTCGAATGAGCAGTTCTTC	CASSFLSSGGAYSNEQFF
.	.	TRBV5-1	TRBJ2-1	TGCGCCAGCAGCTTTAACGGGGACTCGGCCAATGAGCAGTTCTTC	CASSFNGDSANEQFF
.	.	TRBV5-6	TRBJ2-3	TGTGCCAGCAGCCTAGGCCTAGGGAGTACAGATACGCAGTATTTT	CASSLGLGSTDTQYF
.	.	TRBV4-3	TRBJ2-7	TGCGCCAGCAGCCAGGGCCTGGGACTCCACCTGGCCTACGAGCAGTACTTC	CASSQGLGLHLAYEQYF
TRBD2	.	TRBV6-1	TRBJ2-1	TGTGCCAGCAGTGCCCACCCCCGGGGGAGGGACAATGAGCAGTTCTTC	CASSAHPRGRDNEQFF
TRBD1	.	TRBV6-6	TRBJ2-2	TGTGCCAGCAGTATGACAGGGATGAGAAACACCGGGGAGCTGTTTTTT	CASSMTGMRNTGELFF
.	.	TRBV2	TRBJ1-5	TGTGCCAGCAGTGAAGGCAGGCAAGGTGGTCAGCCCCAGCATTTT	CASSEGRQGGQPQHF
TRBD1	.	TRBV19	TRBJ1-5	TGTGCCAGCCTCGGACAGGGGCAGGGGTCCCAGCATTTT	CASLGQGQGSQHF
TRBD1	.	TRBV5-6	TRBJ2-5	TGTGCCAGCAGCCCCGGGACAGGGGGCGCGGGGGAGACCCAGTACTTC	CASSPGTGGAGETQYF
.	.	TRBV5-8	TRBJ1-2	TGTGCCAGCAGCCTACAGGCCCCAGTTTGGGGCTACACCTTC	CASSLQAPVWGYTF
.	.	TRBV6-1	TRBJ2-6	TGTGCCAGCAGTGAATTGAGAGGGTCTGGGGCCAACGTCCTGACTTTC	CASSELRGSGANVLTF
TRBD2	.	TRBV5-4	TRBJ2-2	TGTGCCAGCAGCTTGGAGCCACTAGCGGGGGGGGCCGGGGAGCTGTTTTTT	CASSLEPLAGGAGELFF
.	.	TRBV19	TRBJ2-3	TGTGCCAGTAGTCCGGGGCAGGGAAGGGCAGATACGCAGTATTTT	CASSPGQGRADTQYF
TRBD2	.	TRBV19	TRBJ2-7	TGTGCCAGTAGTCCTGGGGGACTACTCCAGCAGTACTTC	CASSPGGLLQQYF
.	.	TRBV7-8	TRBJ1-5	TGTGCCAGCAGCTTTAGTGGGGGCGATCAGCCCCAGCATTTT	CASSFSGGDQPQHF
.	.	TRBV13	TRBJ1-4	TGTGCCAGCAGCCCCCGCGGGGCCCGTGATGAAAAACTGTTTTTT	CASSPRGARDEKLFF
.	.	TRBV18	TRBJ1-1	TGTGCCAGCTCAACCAAACAGGCGGACACTGAAGCTTTCTTT	CASSTKQADTEAFF
.	.	TRBV5-1	TRBJ2-4	TGCGCCAGCAGCTTGGGGAACGTGCCCGGGGGCAAAAACATTCAGTACTTC	CASSLGNVPGGKNIQYF
TRBD2	.	TRBV5-6	TRBJ2-5	TGTGCCAGCAGCTTGTCTAGCGGGCAAGAGACCCAGTACTTC	CASSLSSGQETQYF